The clone carrying this TCR beta chain has just a few counts. Amplified regions were TCR beta CDR3 sequences from RNA transcripts. With the HTBI primer set, the TCR CDR3 went through a first round of RT-PCR. MiXCR, applied by TCRdb to the multiplex PCR reads, yields one record per CDR3 protein. Altogether around 420,000 distinct CDR3 sequences are present, 12% to 15% being singletons, with the ten largest covering 5.3%. This sample is drawn from a study of T cells in Graves' hyperthyroidism and ophthalmopathy. The germline V gene encodes CDR1 MDHEN and CDR2 SYDVKM. This CDR3 has 16 residues. V was pared by 2 bases and J by 2 bases, with 4 bases of the junction left unmatched.

This rearrangement joins TRBV28 to TRBJ1-5; the match to TRBD1 covers 9 bases. The TCR sequence derives from a woman aged 18-29 years with Graves' hyperthyroidism. Input material: blood. CDR3 DNA: TGTGCCAGCAGTTTACCCACAGGGGGCGGCAATCAGCCCCAGCATTTT. This encodes CASSLPTGGGNQPQHF.